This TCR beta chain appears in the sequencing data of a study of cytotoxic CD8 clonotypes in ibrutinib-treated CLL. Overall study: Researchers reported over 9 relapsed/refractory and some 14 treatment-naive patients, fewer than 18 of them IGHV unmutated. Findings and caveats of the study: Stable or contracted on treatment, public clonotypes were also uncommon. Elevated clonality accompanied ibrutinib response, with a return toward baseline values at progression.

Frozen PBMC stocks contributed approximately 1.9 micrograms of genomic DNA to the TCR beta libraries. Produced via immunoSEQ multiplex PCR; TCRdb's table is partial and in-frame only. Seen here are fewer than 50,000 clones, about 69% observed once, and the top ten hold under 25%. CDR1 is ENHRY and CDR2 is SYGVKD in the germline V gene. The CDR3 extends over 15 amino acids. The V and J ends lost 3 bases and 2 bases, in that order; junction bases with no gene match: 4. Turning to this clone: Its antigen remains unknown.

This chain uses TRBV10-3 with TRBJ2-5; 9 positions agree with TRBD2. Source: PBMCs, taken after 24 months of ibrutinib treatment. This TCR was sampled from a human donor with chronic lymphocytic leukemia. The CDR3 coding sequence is TGTGCCATCAGTGATTCGCGGGAGGGACAAGAGACCCAGTACTTC. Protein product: CAISDSREGQETQYF.